A single sample gave rise to the 2 T cell receptor beta chains below, sequenced in a study of spatial heterogeneity in lung cancer. The time point denotes: sample taken at primary tumor resection. Extraction of whole RNA from tumor, nontumor lung or frozen PBMC preceded unsorted sequencing. TCRdb reprocessed the 5' RACE reads via MiXCR and lists one record per CDR3 protein. This sample has around 11,000 distinct CDR3 sequences, with about 3.5% found just once. The specimen was PBMCs, collected at surgery. All receptors derive from a female donor with early-stage non-small cell lung cancer.

This clonotype came up many times. This beta chain slipped into a library made for alpha chains as a stray read, so its size is not meaningful. J is TRBJ2-1 and V is TRBV7-3; 8 bases map to TRBD2. The CDR3 has 15 amino acids. CDR1 and CDR2 (germline): SGHTA, FQGTGA. Trimming took 7 bases from V and 8 from J; bases not matched to a gene: 13. The CDR3 bases are TGTGCCAGCACCCAACGGGGGGGCCCTAATGATGAGCAGTTCTTC. Encoded protein: CASTQRGGPNDEQFF.

This clonotype was picked up many times. The size of this beta chain means little, since it is a stray read in a library made for alpha chains. The chain uses TRBV12-3 or TRBV12-4 and TRBJ2-3; D unresolved. This CDR3 has 11 amino acids. V was shortened by 6 bases and J by 6 bases, with 7 bases between the two germline ends. This CDR3 is CASSQGDTQYF. The CDR3 DNA sequence: TGTGCCAGCAGCCAAGGGGATACGCAGTATTTT.